Following are 28 T cell receptor beta chains from one sample sequenced in a study of identical twins. TCRdb independently ran MiXCR on the 5' RACE reads; one entry per CDR3 protein. Of hundreds of thousands of distinct CDR3 sequences in the sample, over 15% were seen once. This sample was shared with a second study, whose subject was T cells expressing NK-cell markers.

Sequenced input: PBMCs. All receptors come from a woman aged 18-35 years in good health.

A few counts support this clonotype. The chain carries TRBV6-2 or TRBV6-3 and TRBJ2-5; D is possibly TRBD1 or TRBD2 (5 bases each). The CDR3 spans 15 residues. Germline V gives CDR1 MNHEY, CDR2 SVGEGT. Between the trimmed V and J ends, which lost 2 bases and 3 bases, there was a span of 13 bases. The CDR3 protein is CASSYLRGAEETQYF. The CDR3 DNA sequence: TGTGCCAGCAGTTACCTGAGGGGCGCGGAAGAGACCCAGTACTTC.

The chain couples TRBV3-1 to TRBJ2-3; D may be TRBD2 (7 bases). CDR3 length: 18 residues. The germline gives CDR1 LGHDT, CDR2 YNNKEL (reference sequence). V was pared by 1 base and J by 2 bases, with 19 bases between. The CDR3, as DNA: TGTGCCAGCAGCCAAGGTTACCGGGCGGGGGCCCCCACAGATACGCAGTATTTT. Translation gives CASSQGYRAGAPTDTQYF.

This clonotype was found a few times. V is TRBV29-1 and J is TRBJ1-1, with D tentatively TRBD1 (5 bases). V lost 3 bases to trimming and J lost 4 bases, with 6 bases between them. The germline CDR1 and CDR2 sequences are SQVTM and ANQGSEA. The CDR3 is made up of 11 amino acids. CDR3 in DNA: TGCAGCGTTGACCAGGGCACTGAAGCTTTCTTT. Its protein product is CSVDQGTEAFF.

The chain couples TRBV5-1 to TRBJ2-7; 7 nucleotides align to TRBD1. The junction had 10 bases not matched to a gene; V was cut back by 4 bases and J by 3 bases. The germline V gene has CDR1 SGHRS and CDR2 YFSETQ. This CDR3 is built from 15 residues. Here the CDR3 reads CASSGTGTAYYEQYF. The CDR3 DNA reads TGCGCCAGCAGCGGCACCGGGACAGCTTACTACGAGCAGTACTTC.

This chain connects TRBV9 to TRBJ2-2; 11 nucleotides match TRBD1. The CDR3 runs to 18 residues. J gave up 2 bases and V 4 bases, and 10 bases lay outside the gene matches. Per germline, CDR1 SGDLS and CDR2 YYNGEE. CDR3 sequence: CASSPRTGGKANTGELFF. The CDR3 region has the DNA TGTGCCAGCAGCCCTAGGACAGGGGGCAAGGCTAACACCGGGGAGCTGTTTTTT.

This clonotype was counted at least ten times. The rearrangement uses TRBV20-1 and TRBJ1-2; 8 nucleotides match TRBD1. This CDR3 has 12 amino acids. V dropped 4 bases and J dropped 4; count of bases not matched to a gene: 2. Looked up from germline, CDR1 is DFQATT and CDR2 is SNEGSKA (reference sequence). CDR3 amino acids: CSATTGVYGYTF. DNA for the CDR3: TGCAGTGCTACGACAGGGGTCTATGGCTACACCTTC.

CDR3 sequence reads: CASSQRGGGASSDTQYF. The CDR3 DNA reads TGTGCCAGCAGCCAAAGGGGAGGGGGGGCGTCGTCAGATACGCAGTATTTT. The chain is built from TRBV4-2 and TRBJ2-3, with D tentatively TRBD2 (7 bases). The CDR3 totals 17 residues. CDR1 and CDR2 (germline): LGHNA, YNFKEQ. Trimming removed 2 bases from V and 4 bases from J, with 19 bases in between.

V is TRBV15 and J is TRBJ2-7, with D perhaps TRBD2 (6 bases). Between the trimmed V and J ends, which lost 0 bases and 0 bases, there was a span of 6 bases. This CDR3 spans 14 amino acids. Germline loops: CDR1 LNHNV, CDR2 YYDKDF (reference sequence). This CDR3 is CATSREGGSYEQYF. CDR3 sequence (DNA): TGTGCCACCAGCAGAGAGGGGGGCTCCTACGAGCAGTACTTC.

In its sample, this clonotype was seen a few times. V is TRBV10-3 and J is TRBJ1-1; D is ambiguous. Germline assignment: CDR1 ENHRY and CDR2 SYGVKD. Trimming removed 5 bases at V and 2 bases at J, with 9 bases between. The CDR3 is 13 residues long. The CDR3 sequence is CAISRTPNTEAFF. CDR3 nucleotide sequence: TGTGCCATCAGTCGGACCCCCAACACTGAAGCTTTCTTT.

The chain recombines TRBV6-1 with TRBJ2-1; tentatively, D is TRBD1 (5 bases). This CDR3 region has 13 residues. The V end was cut by 8 bases, the J end by 5 bases, with 13 bases between. CDR1 is MNHNS and CDR2 is SASEGT in the germline V gene. The DNA for the CDR3 is TGTGCCAGCGGCGGACACATAAACAATGAGCAGTTCTTC. This sequence encodes CASGGHINNEQFF.

The genes are TRBV20-1 and TRBJ2-7; D is unclear. Trimming took 3 bases from V and 4 from J, leaving 19 bases between them. Germline V gene lookup returns CDR1 DFQATT and CDR2 SNEGSKA (reference sequence). The CDR3 runs to 15 residues. The CDR3 DNA reads TGCAGTGCTAGTAGGAGTCAAGGGTCCCGGTACGAGCAGTACTTC. Encoded protein: CSASRSQGSRYEQYF.

The chain links TRBV20-1 to TRBJ2-1, with 10 nucleotides matching TRBD2. V dropped 0 bases and J dropped 7; count of bases not matched to a gene: 12. Germline V gene lookup returns CDR1 DFQATT and CDR2 SNEGSKA (reference sequence). The CDR3 length is 17 residues. CDR3 bases: TGCAGTGCTAGAGATCCCCTACTAGCGGGATTGGAAAATGAGCAGTTCTTC. This translates into CSARDPLLAGLENEQFF.

This clonotype has just a few counts. V is TRBV5-1 and J is TRBJ2-7; unclear D gene. The germline V gene encodes CDR1 SGHRS and CDR2 YFSETQ. Trimming pared 0 bases from V and 7 bases from J, leaving 11 bases between. This CDR3 spans 13 amino acids. The CDR3 DNA is TGCGCCAGCAGCTTGGGTAGTCCACGGGAGCAGTACTTC. It encodes CASSLGSPREQYF.

This clonotype has a handful of counts. This CDR3 is CASGPSGGLANEQFF. CDR3 nucleotide sequence: TGTGCCAGCGGCCCGAGCGGGGGGCTGGCCAATGAGCAGTTCTTC. The chain is built from TRBV12-3 or TRBV12-4 and TRBJ2-1; TRBD2 matches at 9 bases. CDR3 length: 15 residues. Unmatched junction bases numbered 11, after V lost 8 bases and J lost 6 bases.

The rearrangement joins TRBV27 to TRBJ2-3; D might be TRBD2 (6 bases). The V end was cut by 3 bases, the J end by 4 bases, with 11 bases between. Germline V gene sequence: CDR1 MNHEY, CDR2 SMNVEV (reference sequence). The CDR3 sequence is 14 residues long. CDR3 DNA: TGTGCCAGCAGTTTTTGGGGGGTCCCAGATACGCAGTATTTT. Its protein is CASSFWGVPDTQYF.

The chain carries TRBV3-1 and TRBJ1-6; the D is unclear. Per germline, CDR1 LGHDT and CDR2 YNNKEL (reference sequence). Trimming pared 2 bases from V and 9 bases from J, leaving 8 bases between. CDR3 size: 13 residues. The CDR3 loop is CASSQFVGSPLHF. Written as DNA, the CDR3 is TGTGCCAGCAGCCAATTTGTAGGTTCACCCCTCCACTTT.

This clonotype was seen only a few times. V and J are TRBV7-9 and TRBJ2-2, with 13 bases identical to TRBD2. Germline V CDR1 and CDR2: SEHNR, FQNEAQ (reference sequence). J was trimmed by 7 bases and V by 8 bases; bases with no gene match: 10. This CDR3 region has 16 residues. In nucleotides, the CDR3 is TGTGCCAGCGAACTAGCGGGAGGGGACCCTGGCGGGGAGCTGTTTTTT. Amino acid sequence: CASELAGGDPGGELFF.

J is TRBJ2-6 and V is TRBV29-1; a possible D gene is TRBD1 (5 bases). The CDR3 is 15 residues long. From germline, CDR1 is SQVTM and CDR2 ANQGSEA. V was pared by 5 bases and J by 3 bases, with 14 bases between. CDR3 in amino acids: CSVFQGLSGANVLTF. DNA for the CDR3: TGCAGCGTTTTTCAGGGTCTAAGTGGGGCCAACGTCCTGACTTTC.

This clonotype was observed a handful of times. The rearrangement uses TRBV3-1 and TRBJ2-7, with 7 bases fitting TRBD1. CDR3 size: 11 residues. CDR1 and CDR2 from the germline V gene are LGHDT and YNNKEL (reference sequence). J was trimmed by 5 bases and V by 8 bases; bases with no gene match: 3. The CDR3 region has the DNA TGTGCCAGCGGACAGGCCCACGAGCAGTACTTC. Translating gives CASGQAHEQYF.

This clonotype appeared a few times. V usage is TRBV9 and J usage is TRBJ1-1; no definite D call. Per the germline V gene, CDR1 is SGDLS and CDR2 is YYNGEE. Trimming removed 3 bases from V and 1 base from J, with 10 bases in between. The CDR3 totals 14 residues. The CDR3 region has the DNA TGTGCCAGCAGCGCGTACATAGAGAACACTGAAGCTTTCTTT. Its protein product is CASSAYIENTEAFF. Complete variable domain (other parts from reference TRBV9 and TRBJ1-1): DSGVTQTPKHLITATGQRVTLRCSPRSGDLSVYWYQQSLDQGLQFLIQYYNGEERAKGNILERFSAQQFPDLHSELNLSSLELGDSALYFCASSAYIENTEAFFGQGTRLTVV.

V gene TRBV12-3 or TRBV12-4 combines with J gene TRBJ1-1, with D hard to call. V gave up 4 bases and J gave up 8 bases, with 14 bases separating them. The CDR3 is 13 amino acids. CDR3 residues: CASSWRVLGEAFF. The CDR3 bases are TGTGCCAGCAGTTGGAGGGTGCTCGGGGAAGCTTTCTTT.

This clonotype was found many times. The CDR3 DNA follows: TGTGCCAGCAGTTTCTCTCTAGCGGGAGGACGTGAGCAGTTCTTC. It codes for CASSFSLAGGREQFF. This sequence joins TRBV27 and TRBJ2-1; TRBD2 matches 11 bases. Germline V gene data show CDR1 as MNHEY and CDR2 as SMNVEV (reference sequence). V lost 3 bases and J lost 9; bases outside the gene matches: 7. This CDR3 contains 15 residues.

This clonotype turned up a few times. The J gene is TRBJ2-5, the V gene TRBV12-3 or TRBV12-4; 7 bases line up with TRBD1. V dropped 4 bases and J dropped 6; count of bases not matched to a gene: 2. The CDR3 runs 12 residues. CDR3: CASSWDRKTQYF. The CDR3 DNA reads as TGTGCCAGCAGTTGGGACAGAAAGACCCAGTACTTC.

The V gene is TRBV30, the J gene TRBJ2-7, with D possibly matching TRBD1 (6 bases). Trimming removed 0 bases from V and 5 bases from J, with 17 bases in between. The length of the CDR3 is 15 residues. Germline V gene data show CDR1 as GTSNPN and CDR2 as SVGIG (reference sequence). As DNA, the CDR3 is TGTGCCTGGAGTGTACCAGGGGCCCAAGGGGACGAGCAGTACTTC. As protein: CAWSVPGAQGDEQYF.

The chain links TRBV5-6 to TRBJ2-7; D is undetermined. Trimming left V 4 bases short and J 6 bases short, with 8 bases between. The CDR3 runs to 11 residues. Germline CDR1 is SGHDT and CDR2 is YYEEEE. This CDR3 reads CASSLMGEQYF. As DNA, the CDR3 is TGTGCCAGCAGCCTCATGGGCGAGCAGTACTTC.

This clonotype was seen only a few times. The CDR3 DNA follows: TGTGCCAGCAGTTTGGACTTTTCTTGGCGGGGGGTCCGACACAACACAGATACGCAGTATTTT. Translation: CASSLDFSWRGVRHNTDTQYF. The rearrangement uses TRBV12-3 or TRBV12-4 and TRBJ2-3; TRBD2 matches 8 bases. This CDR3 has 21 amino acids. Trimming took 3 bases from V and 2 from J; bases not matched to a gene: 22.

This clonotype was seen repeatedly, ten times or more. The rearrangement links TRBV12-3 or TRBV12-4 to TRBJ1-1; no definite D call. V shed 6 bases and J shed 9 bases, with 17 bases lying between them. The CDR3 extends over 13 amino acids. The CDR3 nucleotides read TGTGCCAGCAGGGACGCTGATTCAGGTCAAGCTTTCTTT. Residues: CASRDADSGQAFF.

This clonotype was counted between two and nine times. The chain uses TRBV5-1 and TRBJ2-1; D is undetermined. The CDR3 totals 16 residues. The V and J ends lost 3 bases and 0 bases respectively, with 13 bases between them. From germline, CDR1 is SGHRS and CDR2 YFSETQ. The CDR3 reads CASSSDLSSSYNEQFF. CDR3 DNA sequence: TGCGCCAGCAGCTCCGACCTCTCTTCCTCCTACAATGAGCAGTTCTTC.